Below, 8 T cell receptor beta chains from the same sample are listed, as sequenced in a study of blood T cell repertoires in COVID-19. This table comes from immunoSEQ multiplex PCR, and its TCRdb copy is limited to in-frame clones, with some not included. The data contain 200,000 to 300,000 clones, around 89% of them seen just once; the ten biggest clones take up roughly 4%. The source material was PBMCs or T cells enriched from blood (not recorded which). The receptors shown here come from a woman in her twenties or thirties who had recovered from COVID-19.

This clone was recorded only once. The chain employs TRBV28 and TRBJ1-1, with TRBD1 as a possible D gene (5 bases). This CDR3 has 13 residues. CDR1 MDHEN and CDR2 SYDVKM come from the germline V gene. With 4 bases removed from V and 4 bases from J, the gap between germline ends came to 10 bases. The CDR3 loop reads CASSSGYLTEAFF. The CDR3 DNA is TGTGCCAGCAGTTCAGGGTACCTCACTGAAGCTTTCTTT.

This chain connects TRBV27 to TRBJ1-2, with D possibly being TRBD1 (6 bases). The germline V gene encodes CDR1 MNHEY and CDR2 SMNVEV (reference sequence). The ends were cut back, 9 bases at V and 3 bases at J, with 17 bases in the middle. CDR3 size: 14 residues. The CDR3 sequence: CASRGHLGDYGYTF. CDR3 DNA: TGTGCCAGTCGGGGACATTTAGGAGACTATGGCTACACCTTC.

The rearrangement links TRBV27 to TRBJ2-2; 7 nucleotides line up with TRBD1. This CDR3 contains 16 residues. The germline V gene encodes CDR1 MNHEY and CDR2 SMNVEV (reference sequence). V gave up 5 bases and J gave up 3 bases; unmatched junction bases: 9. The DNA for the CDR3 is TGTGCCAGCAGTCCCCTGACAGGGTTGTACACCGGGGAGCTGTTTTTT. Translating gives CASSPLTGLYTGELFF.

The V gene is TRBV12-3 or TRBV12-4, the J gene TRBJ2-1, with 8 bases identical to TRBD2. The V and J ends lost 5 bases and 9 bases, in that order; junction bases with no gene match: 6. CDR3 length: 13 amino acids. Written as DNA, the CDR3 is TGTGCCAGCAGTCTCACGGCGGGGGGTGAGCAGTTCTTC. The encoded protein is CASSLTAGGEQFF.

This sequence joins TRBV5-6 and TRBJ1-1, with D possibly TRBD1 on 6 matching bases. V shed 0 bases and J shed 1 base, with 16 bases lying between them. Looked up from germline, CDR1 is SGHDT and CDR2 is YYEEEE. The length of the CDR3 is 17 residues. The CDR3 coding sequence is TGTGCCAGCAGCTTGGATCGTATCATGGGGGCGAACACTGAAGCTTTCTTT. Its protein product is CASSLDRIMGANTEAFF.

This chain connects TRBV28 to TRBJ2-6; 7 bases line up with TRBD2. The trim removed 10 bases at V and 1 base at J, leaving 10 bases unmatched. CDR1 MDHEN and CDR2 SYDVKM come from the germline V gene. This CDR3 contains 16 residues. CDR3 DNA sequence: TGTGCCACCTTCAGGGAGGGTCCATCTGGGGCCAACGTCCTGACTTTC. Translated, it gives CATFREGPSGANVLTF.

This clone was counted a single time. The V gene is TRBV7-2, the J gene TRBJ1-5; D might be TRBD1 (6 bases). The CDR3 extends over 16 amino acids. CDR1 is SGHTA, CDR2 FQGNSA, per germline. The V end was cut by 5 bases, the J end by 3 bases, with 17 bases between. CDR3 loop: CASSLRDTRYNQPQHF. In DNA, the CDR3 is TGTGCCAGCAGCCTACGGGACACTCGCTACAATCAGCCCCAGCATTTT.

The chain employs TRBV6-2 or TRBV6-3 and TRBJ1-5; 11 nucleotides line up with TRBD1. This CDR3 has 18 amino acids. Germline V lookup: CDR1 MNHEY, CDR2 SVGEGT. Losses at the gene ends were 4 bases for V and 3 bases for J; bases not matched to a gene: 11. CDR3 sequence reads: CASSSDPSDRGLNQPQHF. The CDR3 DNA follows: TGTGCCAGCAGTTCCGACCCCTCGGACAGGGGGCTCAATCAGCCCCAGCATTTT.